This T cell receptor beta chain emerged from a study of identifying expanded T cells in peripheral blood. Study-wide results and limits: Roughly 1.2 clones differed between technical replicates, versus about 17 and 20 over time.

Data came from immunoSEQ multiplex PCR; TCRdb stores just in-frame clones and leaves some out. This table has approximately 100,000 clones, 87% appearing once. Germline lookup yields CDR1 MDHEN and CDR2 SYDVKM. The V end lost 8 bases, the J end lost 2 bases, and 10 bases lay between the germline ends. The CDR3 is 13 amino acids. With regard to this clone: The target antigen is unknown.

The chain has TRBV28 and TRBJ2-4; D is undetermined. The TCR sequence derives from a person between 18 and 75 years old in good health. Sequenced material: blood. The CDR3: CASQDRPKNIQYF. The CDR3 DNA is TGTGCCAGCCAGGACCGACCCAAAAACATTCAGTACTTC.